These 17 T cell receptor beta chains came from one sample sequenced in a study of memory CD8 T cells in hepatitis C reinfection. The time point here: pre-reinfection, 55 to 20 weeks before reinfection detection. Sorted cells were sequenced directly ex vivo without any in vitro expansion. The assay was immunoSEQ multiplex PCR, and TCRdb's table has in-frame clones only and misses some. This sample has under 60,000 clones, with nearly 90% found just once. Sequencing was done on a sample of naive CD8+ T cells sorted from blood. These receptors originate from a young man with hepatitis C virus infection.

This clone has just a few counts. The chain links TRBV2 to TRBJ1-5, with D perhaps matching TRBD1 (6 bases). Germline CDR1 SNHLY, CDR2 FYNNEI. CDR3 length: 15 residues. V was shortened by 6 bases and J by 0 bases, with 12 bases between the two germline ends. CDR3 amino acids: CASSLGTLSNQPQHF. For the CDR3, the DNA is TGTGCCAGCAGCCTTGGGACACTTAGCAATCAGCCCCAGCATTTT. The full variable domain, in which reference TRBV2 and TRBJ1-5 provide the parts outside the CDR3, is EPEVTQTPSHQVTQMGQEVILRCVPISNHLYFYWYRQILGQKVEFLVSFYNNEISEKSEIFDDQFSVERPDGSNFTLKIRSTKLEDSAMYFCASSLGTLSNQPQHFGDGTRLSIL.

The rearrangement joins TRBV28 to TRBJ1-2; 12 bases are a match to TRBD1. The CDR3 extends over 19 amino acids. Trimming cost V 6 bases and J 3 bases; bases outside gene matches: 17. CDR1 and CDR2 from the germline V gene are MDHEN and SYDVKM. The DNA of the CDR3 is TGTGCCAGCAGCCTATCGGAGGGGACAGGGGGCCGAAATGACTATGGCTACACCTTC. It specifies CASSLSEGTGGRNDYGYTF.

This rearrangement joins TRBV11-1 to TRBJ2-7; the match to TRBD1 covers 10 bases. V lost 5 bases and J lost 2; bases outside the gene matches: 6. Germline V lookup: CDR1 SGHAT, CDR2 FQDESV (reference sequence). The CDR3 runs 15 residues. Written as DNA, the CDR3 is TGTGCCAGCAGCCCGACAGGGGGCGCCCCCTACGAGCAGTACTTC. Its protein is CASSPTGGAPYEQYF. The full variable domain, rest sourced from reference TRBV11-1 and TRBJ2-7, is EAEVAQSPRYKITEKSQAVAFWCDPISGHATLYWYRQILGQGPELLVQFQDESVVDDSQLPKDRFSAERLKGVDSTLKIQPAELGDSAMYLCASSPTGGAPYEQYFGPGTRLTVT.

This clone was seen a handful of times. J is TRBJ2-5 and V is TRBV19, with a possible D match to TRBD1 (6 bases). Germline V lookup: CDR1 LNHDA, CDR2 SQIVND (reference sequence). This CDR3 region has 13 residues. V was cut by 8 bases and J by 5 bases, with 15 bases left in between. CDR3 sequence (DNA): TGTGCCAGTGGAACAGGGTACGGCGAGACCCAGTACTTC. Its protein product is CASGTGYGETQYF.

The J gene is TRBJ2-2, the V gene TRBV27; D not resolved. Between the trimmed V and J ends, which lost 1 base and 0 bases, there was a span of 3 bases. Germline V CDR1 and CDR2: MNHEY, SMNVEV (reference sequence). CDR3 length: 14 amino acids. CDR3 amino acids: CASSLYTNTGELFF. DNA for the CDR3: TGTGCCAGCAGTTTATACACGAACACCGGGGAGCTGTTTTTT.

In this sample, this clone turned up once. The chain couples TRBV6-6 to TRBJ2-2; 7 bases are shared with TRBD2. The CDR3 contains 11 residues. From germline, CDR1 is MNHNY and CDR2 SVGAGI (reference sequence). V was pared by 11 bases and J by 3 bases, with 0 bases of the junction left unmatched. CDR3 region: CAGGDTGELFF. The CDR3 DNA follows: TGTGCCGGGGGGGACACCGGGGAGCTGTTTTTT.

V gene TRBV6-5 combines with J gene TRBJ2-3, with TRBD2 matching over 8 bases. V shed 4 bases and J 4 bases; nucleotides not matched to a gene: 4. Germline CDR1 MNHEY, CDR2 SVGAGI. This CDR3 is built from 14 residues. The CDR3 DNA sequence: TGTGCCAGCAGTTCAGCGGGAGCCCCAGATACGCAGTATTTT. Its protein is CASSSAGAPDTQYF.

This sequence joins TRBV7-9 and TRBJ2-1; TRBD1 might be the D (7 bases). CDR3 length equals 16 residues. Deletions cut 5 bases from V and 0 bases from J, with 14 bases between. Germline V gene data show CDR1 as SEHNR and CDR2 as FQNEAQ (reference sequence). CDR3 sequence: CASSGQGGYSYNEQFF. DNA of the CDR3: TGTGCCAGCAGCGGTCAGGGGGGTTACTCCTACAATGAGCAGTTCTTC.

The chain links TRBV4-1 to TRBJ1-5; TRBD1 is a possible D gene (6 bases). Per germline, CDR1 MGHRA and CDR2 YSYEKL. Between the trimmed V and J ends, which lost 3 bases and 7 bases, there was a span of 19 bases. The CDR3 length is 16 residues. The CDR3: CASSQVGQGGRQPQHF. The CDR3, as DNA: TGCGCCAGCAGCCAGGTCGGCCAAGGGGGTAGGCAGCCCCAGCATTTT.

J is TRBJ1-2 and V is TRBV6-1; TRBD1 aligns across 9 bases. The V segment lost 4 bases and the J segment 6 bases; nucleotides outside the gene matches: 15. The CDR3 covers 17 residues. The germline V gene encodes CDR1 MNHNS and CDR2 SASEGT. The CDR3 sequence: CASSVAQGAYVGDGYTF. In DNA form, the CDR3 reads TGTGCCAGCAGTGTCGCACAGGGGGCGTATGTGGGTGATGGCTACACCTTC.

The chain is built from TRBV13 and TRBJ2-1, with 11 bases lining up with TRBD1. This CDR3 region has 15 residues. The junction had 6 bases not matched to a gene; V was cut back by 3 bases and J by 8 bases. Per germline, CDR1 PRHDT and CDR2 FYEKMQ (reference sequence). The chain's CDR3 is CASSFGTGGWDEQFF. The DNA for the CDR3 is TGTGCCAGCAGCTTCGGGACAGGGGGTTGGGATGAGCAGTTCTTC.

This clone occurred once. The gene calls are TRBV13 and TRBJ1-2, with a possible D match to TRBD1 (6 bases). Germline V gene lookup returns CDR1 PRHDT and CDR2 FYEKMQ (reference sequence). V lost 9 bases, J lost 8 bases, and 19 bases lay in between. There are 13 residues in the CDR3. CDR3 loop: CASTLGGADGYTF. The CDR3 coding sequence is TGTGCCAGTACGCTTGGGGGGGCTGACGGCTACACCTTC.

CDR3 nucleotides: TGTGCCAGTAGTCCTCGACAGGGATTTTCTAGCGAGCAGTACGTC. Residues: CASSPRQGFSSEQYV. V usage is TRBV19 and J usage is TRBJ2-7, with 7 positions matching TRBD1. The CDR3 has 15 amino acids. The trim removed 5 bases at V and 6 bases at J, leaving 13 bases unmatched. The germline CDR1 and CDR2 sequences are LNHDA and SQIVND (reference sequence).

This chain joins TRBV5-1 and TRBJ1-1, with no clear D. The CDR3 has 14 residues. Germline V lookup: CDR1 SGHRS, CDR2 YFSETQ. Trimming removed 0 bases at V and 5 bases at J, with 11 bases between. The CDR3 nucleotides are TGCGCCAGCAGCTTGGCCGACCCGGGAACTGAAGCTTTCTTT. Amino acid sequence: CASSLADPGTEAFF. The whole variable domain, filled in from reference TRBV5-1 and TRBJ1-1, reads KAGVTQTPRYLIKTRGQQVTLSCSPISGHRSVSWYQQTPGQGLQFLFEYFSETQRNKGNFPGRFSGRQFSNSRSEMNVSTLELGDSALYLCASSLADPGTEAFFGQGTRLTVV.

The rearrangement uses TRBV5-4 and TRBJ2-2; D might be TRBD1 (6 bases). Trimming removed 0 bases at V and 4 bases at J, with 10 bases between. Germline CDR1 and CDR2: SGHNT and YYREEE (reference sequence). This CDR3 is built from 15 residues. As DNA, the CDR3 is TGTGCCAGCAGCTTGGACAGGGCGGGCACCGGGGAGCTGTTTTTT. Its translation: CASSLDRAGTGELFF.

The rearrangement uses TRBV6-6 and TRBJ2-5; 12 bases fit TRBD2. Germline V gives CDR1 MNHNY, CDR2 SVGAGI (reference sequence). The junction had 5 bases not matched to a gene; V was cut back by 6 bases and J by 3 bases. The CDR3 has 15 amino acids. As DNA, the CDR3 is TGTGCCAGCAGCATACTAGCGGGGGGTAAAGAGACCCAGTACTTC. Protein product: CASSILAGGKETQYF.

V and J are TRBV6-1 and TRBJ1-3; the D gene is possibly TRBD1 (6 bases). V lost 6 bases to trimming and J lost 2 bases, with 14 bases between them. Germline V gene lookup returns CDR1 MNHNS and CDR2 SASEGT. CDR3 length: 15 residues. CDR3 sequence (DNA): TGTGCCAGCAGAATACAGGGAGAGGCTGGAAACACCATATATTTT. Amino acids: CASRIQGEAGNTIYF.